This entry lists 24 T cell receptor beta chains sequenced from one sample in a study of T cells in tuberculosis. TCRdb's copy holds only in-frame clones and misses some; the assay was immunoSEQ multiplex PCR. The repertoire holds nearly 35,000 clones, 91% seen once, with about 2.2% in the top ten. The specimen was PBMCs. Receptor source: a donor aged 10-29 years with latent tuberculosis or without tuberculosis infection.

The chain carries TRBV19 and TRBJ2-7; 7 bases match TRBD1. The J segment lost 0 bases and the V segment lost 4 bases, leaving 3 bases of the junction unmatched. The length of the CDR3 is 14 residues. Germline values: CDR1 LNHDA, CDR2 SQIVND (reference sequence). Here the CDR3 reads CASSRGTDSYEQYF. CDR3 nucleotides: TGTGCCAGTAGTAGAGGGACAGACTCCTACGAGCAGTACTTC.

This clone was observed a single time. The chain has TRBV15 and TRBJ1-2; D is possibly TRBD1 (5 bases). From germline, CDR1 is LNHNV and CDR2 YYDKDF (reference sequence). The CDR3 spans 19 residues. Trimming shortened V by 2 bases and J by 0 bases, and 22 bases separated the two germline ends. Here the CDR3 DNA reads TGTGCCACCAGCAGAACCCCCCGCACGGGGGTCAAGGCTAACTATGGCTACACCTTC. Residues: CATSRTPRTGVKANYGYTF.

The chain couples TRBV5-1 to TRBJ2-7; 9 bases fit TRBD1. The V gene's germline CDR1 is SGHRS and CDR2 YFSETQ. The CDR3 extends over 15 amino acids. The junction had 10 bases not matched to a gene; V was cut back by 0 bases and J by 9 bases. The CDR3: CASSLVGQGLLGQYF. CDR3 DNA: TGCGCCAGCAGCTTGGTGGGACAGGGTTTACTGGGGCAGTACTTC.

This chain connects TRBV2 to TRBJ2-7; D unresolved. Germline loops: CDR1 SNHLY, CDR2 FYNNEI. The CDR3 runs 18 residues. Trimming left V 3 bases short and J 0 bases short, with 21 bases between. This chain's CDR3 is CASSDESFTSPGSYEQYF. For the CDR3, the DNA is TGTGCCAGCAGTGATGAGTCCTTTACGAGCCCCGGCTCCTACGAGCAGTACTTC. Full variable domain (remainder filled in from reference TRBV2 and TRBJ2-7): EPEVTQTPSHQVTQMGQEVILRCVPISNHLYFYWYRQILGQKVEFLVSFYNNEISEKSEIFDDQFSVERPDGSNFTLKIRSTKLEDSAMYFCASSDESFTSPGSYEQYFGPGTRLTVT.

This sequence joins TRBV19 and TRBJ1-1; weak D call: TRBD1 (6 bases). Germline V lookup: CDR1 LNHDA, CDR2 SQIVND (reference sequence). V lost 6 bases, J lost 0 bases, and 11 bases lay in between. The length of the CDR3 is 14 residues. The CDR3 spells CASRVTGLNTEAFF. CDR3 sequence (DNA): TGTGCCAGTAGAGTAACAGGGCTGAACACTGAAGCTTTCTTT.

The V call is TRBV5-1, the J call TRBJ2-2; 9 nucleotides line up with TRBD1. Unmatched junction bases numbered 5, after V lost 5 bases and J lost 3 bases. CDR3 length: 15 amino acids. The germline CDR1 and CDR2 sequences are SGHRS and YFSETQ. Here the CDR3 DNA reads TGCGCCAGCAGTGGACAGGGGAGCCACACCGGGGAGCTGTTTTTT. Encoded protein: CASSGQGSHTGELFF.

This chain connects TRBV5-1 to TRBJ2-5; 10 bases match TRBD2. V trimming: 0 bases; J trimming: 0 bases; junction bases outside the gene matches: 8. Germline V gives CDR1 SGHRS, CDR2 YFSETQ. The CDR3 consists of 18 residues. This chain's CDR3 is CASSLVRLAGANQETQYF. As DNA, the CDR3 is TGCGCCAGCAGCTTGGTTCGGCTAGCGGGGGCCAACCAAGAGACCCAGTACTTC.

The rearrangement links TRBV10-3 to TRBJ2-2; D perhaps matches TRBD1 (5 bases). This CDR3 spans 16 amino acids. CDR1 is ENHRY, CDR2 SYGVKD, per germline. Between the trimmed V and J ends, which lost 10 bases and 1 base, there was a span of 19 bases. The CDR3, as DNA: TGTGCCACCCAACCCATAGGGGCGAGGAACACCGGGGAGCTGTTTTTT. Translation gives CATQPIGARNTGELFF.

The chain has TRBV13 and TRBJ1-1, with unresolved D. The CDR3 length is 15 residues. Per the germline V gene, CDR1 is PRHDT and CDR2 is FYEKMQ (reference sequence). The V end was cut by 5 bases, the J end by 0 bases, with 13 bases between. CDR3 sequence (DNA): TGTGCCAGCAGCGGCCCCCGGGGAGTGAACACTGAAGCTTTCTTT. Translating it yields CASSGPRGVNTEAFF. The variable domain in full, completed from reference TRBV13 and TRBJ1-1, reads AAGVIQSPRHLIKEKRETATLKCYPIPRHDTVYWYQQGPGQDPQFLISFYEKMQSDKGSIPDRFSAQQFSDYHSELNMSSLELGDSALYFCASSGPRGVNTEAFFGQGTRLTVV.

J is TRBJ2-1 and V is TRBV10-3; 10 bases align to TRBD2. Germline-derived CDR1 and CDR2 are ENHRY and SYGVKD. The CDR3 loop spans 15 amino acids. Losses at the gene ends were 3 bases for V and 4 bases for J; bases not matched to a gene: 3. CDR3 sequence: CAISEGSGGYNEQFF. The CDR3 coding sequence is TGTGCCATCAGTGAAGGTAGCGGGGGGTACAATGAGCAGTTCTTC.

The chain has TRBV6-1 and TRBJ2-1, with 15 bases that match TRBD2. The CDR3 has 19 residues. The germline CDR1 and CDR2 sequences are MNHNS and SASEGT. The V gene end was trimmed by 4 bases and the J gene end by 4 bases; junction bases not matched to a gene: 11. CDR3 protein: CASSGRGLAGGFPYNEQFF. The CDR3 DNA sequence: TGTGCCAGCAGTGGACGGGGACTAGCGGGAGGTTTCCCTTACAATGAGCAGTTCTTC.

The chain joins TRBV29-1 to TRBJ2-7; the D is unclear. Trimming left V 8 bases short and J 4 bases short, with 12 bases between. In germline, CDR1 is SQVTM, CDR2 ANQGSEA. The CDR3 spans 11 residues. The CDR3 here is CSFSQDYEQYF. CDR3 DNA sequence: TGCAGCTTCAGCCAGGATTACGAGCAGTACTTC.

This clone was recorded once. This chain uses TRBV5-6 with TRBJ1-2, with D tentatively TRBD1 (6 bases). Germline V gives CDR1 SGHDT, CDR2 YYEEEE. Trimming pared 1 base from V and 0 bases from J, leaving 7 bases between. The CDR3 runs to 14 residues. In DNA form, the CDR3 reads TGTGCCAGCAGCTTGCCAGGGGCTAACTATGGCTACACCTTC. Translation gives CASSLPGANYGYTF.

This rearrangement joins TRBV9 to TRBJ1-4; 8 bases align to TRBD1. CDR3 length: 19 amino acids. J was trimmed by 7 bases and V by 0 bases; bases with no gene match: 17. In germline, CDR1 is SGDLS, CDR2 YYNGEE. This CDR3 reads CASSVDPMRVAGGIEKLFF. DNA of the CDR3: TGTGCCAGCAGCGTAGACCCCATGCGGGTCGCAGGGGGCATTGAAAAACTGTTTTTT.

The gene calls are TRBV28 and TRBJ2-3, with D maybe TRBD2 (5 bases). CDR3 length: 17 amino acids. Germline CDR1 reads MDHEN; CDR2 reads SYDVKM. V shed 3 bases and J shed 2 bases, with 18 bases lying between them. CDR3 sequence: CASSLPRTRRDTDTQYF. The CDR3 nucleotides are TGTGCCAGCAGTTTGCCTCGTACTAGAAGGGACACAGATACGCAGTATTTT. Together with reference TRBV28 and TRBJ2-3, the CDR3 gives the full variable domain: DVKVTQSSRYLVKRTGEKVFLECVQDMDHENMFWYRQDPGLGLRLIYFSYDVKMKEKGDIPEGYSVSREKKERFSLILESASTNQTSMYLCASSLPRTRRDTDTQYFGPGTRLTVL.

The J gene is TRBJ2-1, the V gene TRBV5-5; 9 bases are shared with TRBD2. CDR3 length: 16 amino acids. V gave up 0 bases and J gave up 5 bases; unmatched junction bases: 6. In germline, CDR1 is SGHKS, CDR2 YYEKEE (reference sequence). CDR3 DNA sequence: TGTGCCAGCAGCTTGGTCCTAGCGGGGAGAGACAATGAGCAGTTCTTC. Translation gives CASSLVLAGRDNEQFF.

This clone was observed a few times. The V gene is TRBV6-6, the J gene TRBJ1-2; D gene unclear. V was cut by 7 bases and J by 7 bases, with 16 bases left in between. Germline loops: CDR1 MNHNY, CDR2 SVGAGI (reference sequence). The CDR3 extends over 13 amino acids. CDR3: CASTVDMAGGYTF. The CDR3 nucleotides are TGTGCCAGCACCGTAGACATGGCTGGTGGCTACACCTTC.

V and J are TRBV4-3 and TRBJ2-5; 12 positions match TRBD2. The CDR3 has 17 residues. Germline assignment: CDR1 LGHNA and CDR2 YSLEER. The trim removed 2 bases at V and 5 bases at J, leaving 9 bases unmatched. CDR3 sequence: CASSQTPSGTSGETQYF. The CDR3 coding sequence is TGCGCCAGCAGCCAAACCCCCTCGGGGACTAGCGGGGAGACCCAGTACTTC.

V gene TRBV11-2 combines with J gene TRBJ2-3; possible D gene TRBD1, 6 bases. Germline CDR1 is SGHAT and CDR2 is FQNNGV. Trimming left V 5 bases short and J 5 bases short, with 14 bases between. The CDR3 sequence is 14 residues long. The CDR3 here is CASSPWTAKDTQYF. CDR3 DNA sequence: TGTGCCAGCAGCCCCTGGACAGCGAAAGATACGCAGTATTTT.

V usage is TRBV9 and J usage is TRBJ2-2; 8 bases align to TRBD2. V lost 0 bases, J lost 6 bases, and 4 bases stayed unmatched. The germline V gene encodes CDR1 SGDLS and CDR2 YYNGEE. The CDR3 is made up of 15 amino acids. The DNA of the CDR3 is TGTGCCAGCAGCGTAGACGGGGGGGCCGCCGGGGAGCTGTTTTTT. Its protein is CASSVDGGAAGELFF.

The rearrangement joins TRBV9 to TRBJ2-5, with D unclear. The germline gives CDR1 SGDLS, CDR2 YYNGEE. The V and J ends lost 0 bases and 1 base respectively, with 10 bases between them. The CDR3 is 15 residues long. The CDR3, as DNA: TGTGCCAGCAGCGTAGGATCCTCGAGCCAAGAGACCCAGTACTTC. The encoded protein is CASSVGSSSQETQYF.

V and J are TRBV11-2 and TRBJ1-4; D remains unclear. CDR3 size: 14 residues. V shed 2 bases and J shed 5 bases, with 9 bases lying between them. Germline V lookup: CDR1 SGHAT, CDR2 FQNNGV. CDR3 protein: CASSLSRGNEKLFF. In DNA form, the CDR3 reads TGTGCCAGCAGCTTAAGTCGCGGGAATGAAAAACTGTTTTTT.

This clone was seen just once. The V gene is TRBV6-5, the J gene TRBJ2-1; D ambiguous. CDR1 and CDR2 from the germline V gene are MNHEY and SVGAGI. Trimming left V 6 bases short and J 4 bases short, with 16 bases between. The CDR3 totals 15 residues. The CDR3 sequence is CASSRSHTTYNEQFF. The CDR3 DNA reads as TGTGCCAGCAGCCGGAGTCATACGACTTACAATGAGCAGTTCTTC.

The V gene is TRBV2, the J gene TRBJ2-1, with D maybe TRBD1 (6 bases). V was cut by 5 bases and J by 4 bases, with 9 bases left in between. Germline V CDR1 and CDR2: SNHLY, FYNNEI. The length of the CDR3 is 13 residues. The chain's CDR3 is CASSPGTYNEQFF. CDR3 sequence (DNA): TGTGCCAGCAGTCCCGGGACATACAATGAGCAGTTCTTC.